The 25 T cell receptor beta chains below were found in one sample sequenced in a study of blood T cell repertoires in COVID-19 (dated by TCRdb to the early 2020s). The receptor library was made with the immunoSEQ multiplex PCR assay. The immuneACCESS repertoire file appears here via TCRdb, limited to in-frame rearrangements. These files lack a portion of the clones; in checked studies, under half of the deficit traces to unresolved V genes, and the cause of the others is not known. Across this sample there are approximately 220,000 clones, with 70% to 90% seen only once. Of the sample, under 3.5% is held by the ten largest clones. Input material: peripheral blood. These receptors were collected from a man in his fifties who had recovered from COVID-19.

The chain has TRBV4-2 and TRBJ2-5, with 15 bases lining up with TRBD2. The length of the CDR3 is 17 residues. V was clipped by 4 bases and J by 8 bases; unmatched bases: 11. CDR1 is LGHNA, CDR2 YNFKEQ, per germline. The CDR3 DNA is TGTGCCAGCAGCCCAAGGACTAGCGGGAGGGCCTTTGGAACCCAGTACTTC. Translation: CASSPRTSGRAFGTQYF.

V and J are TRBV28 and TRBJ2-7; 8 bases map to TRBD2. CDR1 is MDHEN, CDR2 SYDVKM, per germline. CDR3 length equals 16 residues. The V and J ends lost 1 base and 0 bases, in that order; junction bases with no gene match: 5. CDR3 bases: TGTGCCAGCAGTTTATTCTCCGGGAGGGACTCCTACGAGCAGTACTTC. The encoded protein is CASSLFSGRDSYEQYF.

The chain employs TRBV7-9 and TRBJ2-3, with 7 bases identical to TRBD1. In germline, CDR1 is SEHNR, CDR2 FQNEAQ (reference sequence). After removal of 5 bases from V and 6 bases from J, the junction contained 8 bases not matched to a gene. This CDR3 comprises 14 residues. This chain's CDR3 is CASSPKDRDDTQYF. In DNA, the CDR3 is TGTGCCAGCAGCCCCAAAGACAGGGACGATACGCAGTATTTT. Looking up the rest from reference TRBV7-9 and TRBJ2-3 gives the full variable domain: DTGVSQNPRHKITKRGQNVTFRCDPISEHNRLYWYRQTLGQGPEFLTYFQNEAQLEKSRLLSDRFSAERPKGSFSTLEIQRTEQGDSAMYLCASSPKDRDDTQYFGPGTRLTVL.

The chain recombines TRBV11-2 with TRBJ2-7; D unclear. Trimming took off 3 bases at V and 7 bases at J, with 7 bases between the two ends. CDR3 size: 11 residues. CDR1 SGHAT and CDR2 FQNNGV come from the germline V gene. The CDR3 coding sequence is TGTGCCAGCAGCTTGCGGTGGGAGCAGTACTTC. This sequence encodes CASSLRWEQYF.

V gene TRBV29-1 combines with J gene TRBJ1-2, with TRBD1 matching over 9 bases. With 5 bases clipped from V and 2 bases from J, the junction kept 6 bases outside the gene matches. CDR1 SQVTM and CDR2 ANQGSEA come from the germline V gene. The CDR3 has 14 amino acids. The CDR3 here is CSVPRTGENYGYTF. As DNA, the CDR3 is TGCAGCGTTCCCCGGACAGGGGAAAACTATGGCTACACCTTC.

This clone occurred once. The chain uses TRBV27 and TRBJ2-3, with 7 bases lining up with TRBD2. J lost 7 bases, V lost 4 bases, and 14 bases had no gene match. Germline V gene lookup returns CDR1 MNHEY and CDR2 SMNVEV (reference sequence). The CDR3 has 16 amino acids. The CDR3 loop is CASSSFRGGPSYTQYF. The CDR3 DNA follows: TGTGCCAGCAGTTCTTTTAGGGGAGGGCCGTCATATACGCAGTATTTT.

This chain connects TRBV30 to TRBJ1-1; TRBD1 is a possible D gene (5 bases). CDR1 is GTSNPN, CDR2 SVGIG, per germline (reference sequence). This CDR3 region has 13 residues. The V end was cut by 0 bases, the J end by 5 bases, with 10 bases between. CDR3 residues: CAWSVRQTTEAFF. CDR3 nucleotides: TGTGCCTGGAGTGTAAGACAGACAACTGAAGCTTTCTTT.

The V call is TRBV7-9, the J call TRBJ2-1; 7 bases map to TRBD2. This CDR3 contains 14 residues. J was trimmed by 4 bases and V by 6 bases; bases with no gene match: 6. CDR1 is SEHNR and CDR2 is FQNEAQ in the germline V gene (reference sequence). The CDR3 spells CASSMALAYNEQFF. For the CDR3, the DNA is TGTGCCAGCAGTATGGCACTAGCGTACAATGAGCAGTTCTTC.

J is TRBJ2-7 and V is TRBV10-2, with TRBD2 matching 8 bases. The CDR3 spans 12 residues. CDR1 and CDR2 (germline): WSHSY, SAAADI. V lost 7 bases and J lost 7; bases outside the gene matches: 6. CDR3 DNA: TGCGCCAGCACGGGGGGGGCGGGTGAGCAGTACTTC. It encodes CASTGGAGEQYF.

CDR3 in amino acids: CAAKDIANTGELFF. The CDR3 DNA sequence: TGTGCCGCCAAGGACATAGCGAACACCGGGGAGCTGTTTTTT. The V gene is TRBV6-5, the J gene TRBJ2-2, with a tentative D call TRBD1 (5 bases). The CDR3 covers 14 residues. Trimming removed 11 bases at V and 0 bases at J, with 13 bases between. Germline CDR1 is MNHEY and CDR2 is SVGAGI.

The chain couples TRBV5-1 to TRBJ1-1; D possibly corresponds to TRBD1 (5 bases). This CDR3 region has 14 residues. CDR1 and CDR2 (germline): SGHRS, YFSETQ. V dropped 2 bases and J dropped 2 bases, with 10 bases sitting between them. The CDR3, as DNA: TGCGCCAGCAGCTTCGGGGGACCTAACACTGAAGCTTTCTTT. It specifies CASSFGGPNTEAFF.

The gene calls are TRBV5-1 and TRBJ2-3, with 13 positions matching TRBD2. CDR1 SGHRS and CDR2 YFSETQ come from the germline V gene. This CDR3 contains 16 residues. Unmatched junction bases numbered 7, after V lost 3 bases and J lost 6 bases. The chain's CDR3 is CASSSGLAGAGDTQYF. DNA of the CDR3: TGCGCCAGCAGCTCCGGACTAGCGGGAGCGGGGGATACGCAGTATTTT.

The rearrangement joins TRBV7-8 to TRBJ2-7, with TRBD2 matching 8 bases. The CDR3 runs 15 residues. In germline, CDR1 is SGHVS, CDR2 FQNEAQ. With V trimmed by 7 bases and J by 6 bases, 14 bases remained unmatched. This chain's CDR3 is CASNPGAGGTIEQYF. The CDR3 nucleotides read TGTGCCAGCAACCCCGGGGCGGGAGGAACTATCGAGCAGTACTTC.

The chain's CDR3 is CAWKTGNFATNEKLFF. Here the CDR3 DNA reads TGTGCCTGGAAGACAGGGAACTTTGCAACTAATGAAAAACTGTTTTTT. V usage is TRBV30 and J usage is TRBJ1-4, with 7 positions matching TRBD1. CDR1 and CDR2 (germline): GTSNPN, SVGIG (reference sequence). V shed 4 bases and J 0 bases; nucleotides not matched to a gene: 8. This CDR3 comprises 16 residues.

V and J are TRBV3-1 (or the pseudogene TRBV3-2) and TRBJ2-7; TRBD1 is a possible D gene (6 bases). Germline CDR1 LGHDT, CDR2 YNNKEL (reference sequence). The CDR3 length is 14 residues. V lost 4 bases, J lost 2 bases, and 12 bases lay in between. The CDR3 here is CASSPGVSPYEQYF. Written as DNA, the CDR3 is TGTGCCAGCAGCCCAGGGGTTTCCCCCTACGAGCAGTACTTC.

CDR3 coding DNA: TGTGCCAGCACCTCTCAGGGATACAATGAGCAGTTCTTC. It specifies CASTSQGYNEQFF. The V call is TRBV14, the J call TRBJ2-1, with D perhaps matching TRBD1 (5 bases). V lost 7 bases to trimming and J lost 4 bases, with 11 bases between them. The CDR3 runs 13 residues. Per the germline V gene, CDR1 is SGHDN and CDR2 is FVKESK. Filled out from reference TRBV14 and TRBJ2-1, the complete variable domain reads EAGVTQFPSHSVIEKGQTVTLRCDPISGHDNLYWYRRVMGKEIKFLLHFVKESKQDESGMPNNRFLAERTGGTYSTLKVQPAELEDSGVYFCASTSQGYNEQFFGPGTRLTVL.

This sequence joins TRBV29-1 and TRBJ2-5; 9 nucleotides line up with TRBD2. The CDR3 contains 16 residues. V shed 6 bases, J shed 2 bases, and the junction held 13 bases outside the gene matches. Germline V gene sequence: CDR1 SQVTM, CDR2 ANQGSEA. CDR3 DNA: TGCAGCGTGGAGCCTCTAGCGGGAAGGAGGCAAGAGACCCAGTACTTC. It specifies CSVEPLAGRRQETQYF. The whole variable domain, filled in from reference TRBV29-1 and TRBJ2-5, reads SAVISQKPSRDICQRGTSLTIQCQVDSQVTMMFWYRQQPGQSLTLIATANQGSEATYESGFVIDKFPISRPNLTFSTLTVSNMSPEDSSIYLCSVEPLAGRRQETQYFGPGTRLLVL.

This chain connects TRBV2 to TRBJ2-7, with D possibly being TRBD1 (6 bases). Per the germline V gene, CDR1 is SNHLY and CDR2 is FYNNEI. The V gene lost 3 bases and the J gene lost 4 bases, with 13 bases spanning the gap. The length of the CDR3 is 14 residues. CDR3 region: CASSDDRIIYEQYF. CDR3 nucleotides: TGTGCCAGCAGTGACGACAGGATAATTTACGAGCAGTACTTC.

The gene calls are TRBV3-1 (or the pseudogene TRBV3-2) and TRBJ2-5; TRBD2 matches 14 bases. The length of the CDR3 is 15 residues. Per the germline V gene, CDR1 is LGHDT and CDR2 is YNNKEL (reference sequence). The junction had 4 bases not matched to a gene; V was cut back by 5 bases and J by 5 bases. CDR3 residues: CASSGLAGGAETQYF. In nucleotides, the CDR3 is TGTGCCAGCAGCGGACTAGCGGGAGGCGCTGAGACCCAGTACTTC.

The chain employs TRBV11-2 and TRBJ2-1; 8 bases are shared with TRBD2. In germline, CDR1 is SGHAT, CDR2 FQNNGV. The CDR3 runs 15 residues. Trimming cost V 5 bases and J 0 bases; bases outside gene matches: 3. The CDR3 sequence: CASSRSGSSYNEQFF. The CDR3 DNA follows: TGTGCCAGCAGCCGAAGCGGGAGCTCCTACAATGAGCAGTTCTTC.

This chain uses TRBV11-3 with TRBJ2-1; a possible D gene is TRBD1 (6 bases). V was pared by 5 bases and J by 3 bases, with 8 bases between. The CDR3 is made up of 13 amino acids. The germline CDR1 and CDR2 sequences are SGHNT and YENEEA. Here the CDR3 DNA reads TGTGCCAGCAGCATACAGGGCTACAATGAGCAGTTCTTC. Residues: CASSIQGYNEQFF.

The chain combines TRBV15 with TRBJ2-3; 9 nucleotides agree with TRBD2. Germline CDR1 is LNHNV and CDR2 is YYDKDF (reference sequence). J was trimmed by 0 bases and V by 1 base; bases with no gene match: 5. The CDR3 consists of 17 residues. This chain's CDR3 is CATSRGSGGLSTDTQYF. CDR3 bases: TGTGCCACCAGCAGAGGTAGCGGGGGCCTTAGCACAGATACGCAGTATTTT.

The chain combines TRBV7-2 with TRBJ2-7; TRBD2 matches at 8 bases. This CDR3 is built from 15 residues. Germline-derived CDR1 and CDR2 are SGHTA and FQGNSA. Trimming at V came to 4 bases and at J to 3 bases, leaving 8 bases not matched to a gene. The CDR3: CASSSGGSGSYEQYF. The CDR3 nucleotides are TGTGCCAGCAGCTCCGGCGGCAGCGGGAGCTACGAGCAGTACTTC.

This chain uses TRBV19 with TRBJ2-2; TRBD2 matches 11 bases. The CDR3 covers 18 residues. CDR1 LNHDA and CDR2 SQIVND come from the germline V gene (reference sequence). Trimming cost V 7 bases and J 1 base; bases outside gene matches: 11. This CDR3 is CASTTAGLAGGNTGELFF. In DNA form, the CDR3 reads TGTGCCAGTACTACGGCGGGGCTAGCGGGAGGGAACACCGGGGAGCTGTTTTTT.

The CDR3 sequence: CASSSRGLGAYNEQFF. Here the CDR3 DNA reads TGTGCCAGCAGCTCTCGAGGACTAGGAGCCTACAATGAGCAGTTCTTC. The J gene is TRBJ2-1, the V gene TRBV7-9; 7 nucleotides match TRBD2. This CDR3 region has 16 residues. Trimming took 4 bases from V and 2 from J; bases not matched to a gene: 8. Germline CDR1 is SEHNR and CDR2 is FQNEAQ (reference sequence).